Listed below are T cell receptor beta chains from one sample, sequenced in a study of regulatory T cells in long-lasting Graves disease. TCRdb reprocessed the multiplex PCR reads with MiXCR, giving one entry per CDR3 protein. Here the sample spans approximately 470,000 distinct CDR3 sequences, about a sixth being singletons. This sample was shared with a second study, whose subject was T cells in Graves' hyperthyroidism and ophthalmopathy.

Sample: peripheral blood mononuclear cells (PBMCs), taken at new diagnosis, from a patient treated with antithyroid drugs. These receptors originate from a man aged 35 to 55 with Graves disease. The CDR3 runs from the conserved cysteine through the conserved F or W. The D gene is left open where the match is weak. Size tells how often a clone was seen (once, few, many) or the class of an expanded clone, and some rows leave it out.

j_gene | d_gene | abundance | v_gene | CDR3aa | CDR3nt
TRBJ2-3 | NA | NA | TRBV20-1 | CSARDATTGDTQYF | TGCAGTGCTAGAGATGCCACGACCGGGGATACGCAGTATTTT
TRBJ2-4 | TRBD2 | many | TRBV20-1 | CSARDLQRDLAKNIQYF | TGCAGTGCTAGAGATCTCCAGCGGGATCTAGCCAAAAACATTCAGTACTTC
TRBJ2-1 | TRBD1 | many | TRBV28 | CASSYQDRGKQFF | TGTGCCAGCAGTTACCAGGACAGGGGAAAGCAGTTCTTC
TRBJ2-2 | NA | few | TRBV9 | CASSVHRSGGELFF | TGTGCCAGCAGCGTTCACAGATCAGGCGGGGAGCTGTTTTTT
TRBJ2-7 | TRBD1 | many | TRBV2 | CASSDRDSPYEQYF | TGTGCCAGCAGTGACCGGGACAGCCCCTACGAGCAGTACTTC
TRBJ2-5 | NA | few | TRBV10-3 | CAIRFGTQETQYF | TGTGCCATCAGATTCGGAACCCAAGAGACCCAGTACTTC
TRBJ2-7 | NA | many | TRBV5-5 | CASSLQVPPYEQYF | TGTGCCAGCAGCTTGCAGGTCCCCCCCTACGAGCAGTACTTC
TRBJ1-1 | TRBD1 | many | TRBV7-2 | CASSLEGAYTEAFF | TGTGCCAGCAGCTTAGAGGGGGCCTACACTGAAGCTTTCTTT
TRBJ1-1 | TRBD1 | many | TRBV3-1 | CASSLPDRDTEAFF | TGTGCCAGCAGCCTCCCGGACAGGGACACTGAAGCTTTCTTT
TRBJ2-2 | TRBD1 | few | TRBV28 | CASRRTGGLTGELFF | TGTGCCAGCAGGCGGACAGGGGGCCTCACCGGGGAGCTGTTTTTT
TRBJ1-2 | NA | many | TRBV30 | CAWERDNYGYTF | TGTGCCTGGGAGAGGGACAACTATGGCTACACCTTC
TRBJ2-2 | TRBD2 | NA | TRBV11-2 | CASSIRLAGMGGELFF | TGTGCCAGCAGCATAAGACTAGCGGGAATGGGCGGGGAGCTGTTTTTT
TRBJ1-1 | NA | NA | TRBV20-1 | CSARDLDKALQSLNTEAFF | TGCAGTGCTAGAGATCTAGATAAAGCCCTACAGTCCCTGAACACTGAAGCTTTCTTT
TRBJ2-4 | NA | NA | TRBV9 | CASSPLRGIQYF | TGTGCCAGCAGCCCACTCAGGGGCATTCAGTACTTC
TRBJ1-2 | NA | few | TRBV14 | CASSQGGWGDKDYGYTF | TGTGCCAGCAGCCAAGGCGGCTGGGGAGACAAGGACTATGGCTACACCTTC
TRBJ1-2 | NA | NA | TRBV24-1 | CATSATGRHGYTF | TGTGCCACCAGTGCTACGGGGCGACATGGCTACACCTTC
TRBJ1-2 | NA | NA | TRBV7-2 | CASSLASVYGYTF | TGTGCCAGCAGCTTGGCCAGCGTCTATGGCTACACCTTC
TRBJ1-2 | TRBD1 | many | TRBV20-1 | CSAKRPRTGEIYTF | TGCAGTGCTAAGCGGCCAAGGACAGGGGAGATCTACACCTTC
TRBJ2-7 | NA | NA | TRBV11-2 | CASSKDYSYEQYF | TGTGCCAGCAGTAAGGACTATTCCTACGAGCAGTACTTC
TRBJ1-1 | NA | many | TRBV25-1 | CASSERGNTEAFF | TGTGCCAGCAGTGAAAGGGGGAACACTGAAGCTTTCTTT
TRBJ2-2 | TRBD2 | many | TRBV6-1 | CASSTGTSGGPRGELFF | TGTGCCAGCAGCACAGGGACTAGCGGAGGGCCGCGTGGGGAGCTGTTTTTT